This TCR beta chain was captured by sequencing in a study of early T cells in non-severe SARS-CoV-2 infection. Unique molecular identifiers were affixed to single, distinct cDNA molecules. TCRdb itself ran the 5' RACE reads through MiXCR, one entry per CDR3 protein. The table shows roughly 67,000 distinct CDR3 sequences, with more than 10% occurring only once. The CDR3 is 14 residues long. Trimming shortened V by 2 bases and J by 0 bases, and 7 bases separated the two germline ends. From germline, CDR1 is MNHEY and CDR2 SVGEGT. This clonotype was observed a handful of times. The rearrangement joins TRBV6-2 or TRBV6-3 to TRBJ2-5, with no clear D. The source is an adult who was a healthcare worker with PCR-confirmed SARS-CoV-2 infection or an uninfected control (not recorded which). Sequenced input: whole blood. CDR3 in DNA: TGTGCCAGCAGTTACGCGACTTACCAAGAGACCCAGTACTTC. Its translation: CASSYATYQETQYF.